This TCR beta chain was observed in a study of blood T cell repertoires in COVID-19. At the level of the study: Cohort 3 donors counted as recovered after two negative PCRs, clearance, or resolved symptoms.

Participants, about 18 to 90 years old, spanned approximately 25 US areas. Cohorts were determined from participant-reported clinical history. The table came from immunoSEQ multiplex PCR; TCRdb's copy has only in-frame clones and leaves some out. This table holds a few hundred thousand clones, more than 75% found once. Germline loops: CDR1 SGHRS, CDR2 YFSETQ. The CDR3 totals 15 residues. The ends were cut back, 0 bases at V and 0 bases at J, with 7 bases in the middle. The sequence was obtained from a man aged 35 to 55 in a cohort exposed to, infected with or recovered from COVID-19 (not recorded which). Sequencing was performed on PBMCs or T cells enriched from blood (not recorded which). V and J are TRBV5-1 and TRBJ2-1; perhaps TRBD2 as D (6 bases). Here the CDR3 reads CASSLVSGSYNEQFF. The CDR3 DNA reads as TGCGCCAGCAGCTTGGTTAGCGGCTCCTACAATGAGCAGTTCTTC.